This T cell receptor beta chain was identified in a study of cytomegalovirus exposure and HLA in healthy donors. Study-wide points: Association of roughly 18,000 TCR beta sequences with HLA alleles was found at 0.05 false discovery rate in a later analysis.

Primers for the PCR totalled 60 Vbeta and 13 Jbeta. Assay used: immunoSEQ multiplex PCR; TCRdb lists only in-frame clones, some missing. The table lists under 200,000 clones, about 86% of them singletons, with approximately 0.31% in the top ten. CDR3 length equals 15 residues. Trimming removed 3 bases from V and 5 bases from J; junction bases left unmatched: 10. Germline V gene sequence: CDR1 SGDLS, CDR2 YYNGEE. This clone was found a few times. The antigen remains undetermined. The chain employs TRBV9 and TRBJ1-1; 7 positions agree with TRBD1. The source of this sequence is a young woman in good health and CMV-seronegative. The sample was PBMCs. The CDR3 region has the DNA TGTGCCAGCAGCGGGGGGGTGAGGGGGCGAACTGAAGCTTTCTTT. This encodes CASSGGVRGRTEAFF. The whole variable domain, remainder taken from reference TRBV9 and TRBJ1-1, is DSGVTQTPKHLITATGQRVTLRCSPRSGDLSVYWYQQSLDQGLQFLIQYYNGEERAKGNILERFSAQQFPDLHSELNLSSLELGDSALYFCASSGGVRGRTEAFFGQGTRLTVV.